The clone carrying this T cell receptor beta chain was observed a handful of times. No antigen is known for it. Every isolated RNA sample was fully reverse transcribed, so sequencing captured expressed TCRB transcripts. This table comes from immunoSEQ multiplex PCR, and its TCRdb copy is limited to in-frame clones, with some not included. This sample has about 640,000 clones; around 12% occur once, and the top ten carry around 0.12%. Deletions cut 7 bases from V and 5 bases from J, with 17 bases between. Germline CDR1 is MDHEN and CDR2 is SYDVKM. The CDR3 runs 14 residues. This entry comes from a study of beta chain features in type 1 diabetes. General study results and limits: Type 1 diabetes patients had fewer VDJ junction insertions and more deletions. TCRB CDR3s from Type 1 diabetes patients were moderately but significantly shorter in all four CD4+ subsets. Shorter templates might be favored by PCR, and equally so in patients and in controls. cDNA-based reads could over-represent cells with high TCR expression.

Every single donor gave one heparinised blood draw, and these averaged approximately 110 mL. V gene TRBV28 combines with J gene TRBJ2-5; a possible D gene is TRBD1 (6 bases). This clonotype originated in a man aged 25 to 40 with type 1 diabetes. The sample was naive CD4+ T cells from blood. The CDR3 nucleotides are TGTGCCAGCACCCTCTCTGGACAGCGGGAGACCCAGTACTTC. It codes for CASTLSGQRETQYF.